This T cell receptor (beta chain) was captured by sequencing in a study of CD8 T cells in Susac syndrome. TCR beta sequences were obtained from blood CD8+ and CD4+ T cells. Negative isolation yielded CD8+ and CD4+ T cells; FACS enriched TEMRA cells. Germline-derived CDR1 and CDR2 are LGHDT and YNNKEL (reference sequence). The CDR3 contains 14 residues. Trimming removed 4 bases at V and 7 bases at J, with 16 bases between. In regard to this clonotype: Its antigen remains unidentified.

0.5 to 1 ug RNA was reverse transcribed with random hexamers. TCR beta CDR3 was amplified by immunoSEQ multiplex PCR. This amplification extended across 54 Vbeta and 13 Jbeta segments. MiXCR, applied by TCRdb to the immunoSEQ multiplex PCR reads, yields one record per CDR3 protein. This table has 110,000 or so distinct CDR3 sequences, nearly 95% appearing once. General study points: It was acknowledged in the study that its TCR sequencing and HLA analysis involved a relatively small number of individuals.

The TCR sequence derives from a human donor in good health. What was sequenced was CD4+ T cells from PBMCs. The chain joins TRBV3-1 to TRBJ1-2; D ambiguous. CDR3 nucleotide sequence: TGTGCCAGCAGCCGGGCGAGACTGGATGGTGGCTACACCTTC. Protein product: CASSRARLDGGYTF.